This T cell receptor (beta chain) appears in the sequencing data of a study of blood T cells in healthy people across ages. This CDR3 contains 13 residues. V gave up 0 bases and J gave up 6 bases, with 6 bases separating them. In germline, CDR1 is SNHLY, CDR2 FYNNEI. A second PCR, run for roughly 7 to 11 cycles, used a sample-barcoded 5' primer plus a J-beta primer mix. TCRdb recomputed calls from the 5' RACE reads with MiXCR, one row per CDR3 protein. This sample yields roughly 1.5 million distinct CDR3 sequences, of which about 42% are seen a single time; under 5% belongs to the top ten. The clonotype was recovered from a woman under 30 in good health. This sequence joins TRBV2 and TRBJ2-1, with D perhaps assigned TRBD1 or TRBD2 (5 bases each). Sample: blood. CDR3 in amino acids: CASSEAGTNEQFF. The CDR3 DNA sequence: TGTGCCAGCAGTGAAGCGGGGACCAATGAGCAGTTCTTC.